Shown below are 18 T cell receptor beta chains from a single sample sequenced in a study of blood T cell repertoires in COVID-19. TCRdb's table, derived via immunoSEQ multiplex PCR, lists solely in-frame clones and lacks some. The data contain some 80,000 clones, roughly 85% of them singletons. Sequenced material: peripheral blood. The receptors were sampled from a woman in her 70s with acute or convalescent COVID-19.

The gene calls are TRBV6-6 and TRBJ1-6; possible D gene TRBD1, 5 bases. V was clipped by 8 bases and J by 7 bases, with 15 bases between them. In germline, CDR1 is MNHNY, CDR2 SVGAGI (reference sequence). This CDR3 has 14 amino acids. For the CDR3, the DNA is TGTGCCAGCGAGGGGAGGTCTGGAAATTCACCCCTCCACTTT. Its protein is CASEGRSGNSPLHF.

V usage is TRBV7-3 and J usage is TRBJ2-1; 12 bases fit TRBD2. Germline lookup yields CDR1 SGHTA and CDR2 FQGTGA. Germline trimming cut 4 bases from V and 8 bases from J; bases unmatched to any gene: 9. The CDR3 consists of 16 residues. The CDR3 bases are TGTGCCAGCAGCTCCTTACTAGCGGGAGGCTGGGATGAGCAGTTCTTC. This gives the protein CASSSLLAGGWDEQFF.

CDR3 loop: CASSVADRPENSPLHF. The CDR3 nucleotides read TGTGCCAGCAGCGTAGCGGACAGACCCGAAAATTCACCCCTCCACTTT. The V call is TRBV9, the J call TRBJ1-6, with a tentative D call TRBD1 (6 bases). V lost 0 bases and J lost 7, with 14 bases in between. The CDR3 length is 16 residues. CDR1 is SGDLS and CDR2 is YYNGEE in the germline V gene. The whole variable domain, filled in from reference TRBV9 and TRBJ1-6, reads DSGVTQTPKHLITATGQRVTLRCSPRSGDLSVYWYQQSLDQGLQFLIQYYNGEERAKGNILERFSAQQFPDLHSELNLSSLELGDSALYFCASSVADRPENSPLHFGNGTRLTVT.

Here the CDR3 DNA reads TGTGCCAGCAGTGATAGGACTAGCGGGCTCGCCTACGAGCAGTACTTC. As protein: CASSDRTSGLAYEQYF. The rearrangement links TRBV6-1 to TRBJ2-7; TRBD2 matches at 11 bases. After removal of 3 bases from V and 2 bases from J, the junction contained 6 bases not matched to a gene. Germline V gene lookup returns CDR1 MNHNS and CDR2 SASEGT. The CDR3 has 16 residues.

The J gene is TRBJ1-2, the V gene TRBV6-1; D not certain. Deletions cut 1 base from V and 3 bases from J, with 9 bases between. CDR1 and CDR2 (germline): MNHNS, SASEGT. The CDR3 covers 14 residues. The CDR3 spells CASSEVTADYGYTF. DNA of the CDR3: TGTGCCAGCAGTGAAGTAACAGCCGACTATGGCTACACCTTC.

DNA of the CDR3: TGTGCCAGCAGCTTTAGGGGACTAGGCACAAACATTCAGTACTTC. Residues: CASSFRGLGTNIQYF. This sequence joins TRBV11-2 and TRBJ2-4, with TRBD2 matching 8 bases. With 3 bases clipped from V and 6 bases from J, the junction kept 7 bases outside the gene matches. The CDR3 runs to 15 residues. Germline CDR1 SGHAT, CDR2 FQNNGV.

This chain joins TRBV30 and TRBJ1-5; D gene uncertain. CDR3 size: 14 residues. Germline lookup yields CDR1 GTSNPN and CDR2 SVGIG (reference sequence). The germline V and J ends were trimmed by 3 bases and 2 bases, with 11 bases remaining between them. The DNA for the CDR3 is TGTGCCTGGAGCCGAGTAAACGGCAATCAGCCCCAGCATTTT. Its protein is CAWSRVNGNQPQHF.

J is TRBJ2-5 and V is TRBV7-6; TRBD2 aligns across 7 bases. The trim removed 1 base at V and 5 bases at J, leaving 4 bases unmatched. From germline, CDR1 is SGHVS and CDR2 FNYEAQ. This CDR3 has 14 residues. The CDR3 here is CASSLGHGGETQYF. The CDR3, as DNA: TGTGCCAGCAGCTTAGGTCACGGGGGGGAGACCCAGTACTTC.

This clone was seen more than once but under ten times. The chain couples TRBV4-1 to TRBJ1-1; 8 nucleotides match TRBD1. V lost 4 bases to trimming and J lost 5 bases; unmatched junction nucleotides: 9. Germline loops: CDR1 MGHRA, CDR2 YSYEKL. CDR3 size: 15 residues. The CDR3 region is CASSRRDRRETEAFF. In nucleotides, the CDR3 is TGCGCCAGCAGCCGCCGGGACAGGCGAGAAACTGAAGCTTTCTTT.

This sequence joins TRBV13 and TRBJ1-1, with 10 bases aligning to TRBD1. The germline V gene has CDR1 PRHDT and CDR2 FYEKMQ (reference sequence). This CDR3 has 15 residues. V dropped 5 bases and J dropped 7; count of bases not matched to a gene: 10. The CDR3 nucleotides read TGTGCCAGCAGCATGACAGGGGGCTCTTTTGGTGAAGCTTTCTTT. As protein: CASSMTGGSFGEAFF.

The rearrangement links TRBV19 to TRBJ2-3, with 7 bases matching TRBD2. This CDR3 contains 14 residues. V lost 6 bases and J lost 2; bases outside the gene matches: 5. Germline values: CDR1 LNHDA, CDR2 SQIVND (reference sequence). The CDR3: CASRPAGDTDTQYF. For the CDR3, the DNA is TGTGCCAGTAGACCTGCGGGAGACACAGATACGCAGTATTTT.

A few counts support this clone. The chain has TRBV5-6 and TRBJ1-2; TRBD1 aligns across 7 bases. V shed 5 bases and J 4 bases; nucleotides not matched to a gene: 11. Germline loops: CDR1 SGHDT, CDR2 YYEEEE. The CDR3 loop spans 15 amino acids. The CDR3 region has the DNA TGTGCCAGCAGTTCTACCCGACAGGGAAGCTATGGCTACACCTTC. This translates into CASSSTRQGSYGYTF.

The chain carries TRBV9 and TRBJ1-2; D not certain. Between the trimmed V and J ends, which lost 0 bases and 4 bases, there was a span of 22 bases. The CDR3 has 18 residues. CDR1 is SGDLS, CDR2 YYNGEE, per germline. This chain's CDR3 is CASSVDPTGSKSLYGYTF. CDR3 nucleotides: TGTGCCAGCAGCGTAGACCCCACCGGGTCCAAAAGCCTCTATGGCTACACCTTC.

DNA of the CDR3: TGTGCCAGCAGCGCGTTGGTTGAGCAGTACTTC. Translated: CASSALVEQYF. The chain combines TRBV7-6 with TRBJ2-7; D is unclear. The CDR3 has 11 amino acids. Trimming took off 5 bases at V and 7 bases at J, with 9 bases between the two ends. Germline values: CDR1 SGHVS, CDR2 FNYEAQ. The entire variable domain, with the rest obtained from reference TRBV7-6 and TRBJ2-7, is as follows: GAGVSQSPRYKVTKRGQDVALRCDPISGHVSLYWYRQALGQGPEFLTYFNYEAQQDKSGLPNDRFSAERPEGSISTLTIQRTEQRDSAMYRCASSALVEQYFGPGTRLTVT.

The CDR3 DNA is TGTGCCAGCAGCTGGGACCCACAGGGGCACCAGGGCTACACCTTC. Translated, it gives CASSWDPQGHQGYTF. The chain uses TRBV5-6 and TRBJ1-2; 7 nucleotides align to TRBD1. Germline V lookup: CDR1 SGHDT, CDR2 YYEEEE. This CDR3 has 15 residues. V lost 3 bases and J lost 8; bases outside the gene matches: 13.

The V and J genes are TRBV6-5 and TRBJ2-2, with TRBD1 identical over 7 bases. Germline assignment: CDR1 MNHEY and CDR2 SVGAGI. The CDR3 is 15 residues long. J was trimmed by 5 bases and V by 8 bases; bases with no gene match: 11. CDR3 sequence (DNA): TGTGCCAGCCACGTAGGACAGGTGCAAACCGGGGAGCTGTTTTTT. Protein: CASHVGQVQTGELFF.

This clone was seen a handful of times. This chain joins TRBV5-1 and TRBJ2-2; 7 nucleotides align to TRBD1. V lost 0 bases and J lost 8; bases outside the gene matches: 10. CDR1 is SGHRS and CDR2 is YFSETQ in the germline V gene. The CDR3 sequence is 16 residues long. CDR3 in amino acids: CASSLVGGFEGGELFF. Written as DNA, the CDR3 is TGCGCCAGCAGCTTGGTAGGGGGCTTCGAAGGAGGGGAGCTGTTTTTT.

The CDR3 DNA is TGTGCCAGCAGCCAAGGTCTAGCGGGTTTAAGGACCCAGTACTTC. Translation gives CASSQGLAGLRTQYF. The gene calls are TRBV14 and TRBJ2-5; the match to TRBD2 covers 8 bases. CDR1 SGHDN and CDR2 FVKESK come from the germline V gene. The V gene end was trimmed by 1 base and the J gene end by 7 bases; junction bases not matched to a gene: 8. CDR3 length: 15 residues.